This entry lists 2 T cell receptor beta chains sequenced from one sample in a study of blood T cell repertoires in COVID-19. Sequencing used immunoSEQ multiplex PCR; TCRdb keeps in-frame clones, though not all of them. The sample includes about 140,000 clones, around 84% of them seen just once. The material sequenced was peripheral blood. Receptor source: a woman between 55 and 75 years old with acute or convalescent COVID-19.

The chain is built from TRBV4-3 and TRBJ2-7, with D unclear. The CDR3 runs to 14 residues. Germline V gene sequence: CDR1 LGHNA, CDR2 YSLEER. The V and J ends lost 0 bases and 5 bases respectively, with 11 bases between them. In DNA form, the CDR3 reads TGCGCCAGCAGCCAAGACTACCCTCTCAACGAGCAGTACTTC. Its translation is CASSQDYPLNEQYF.

V gene TRBV6-5 combines with J gene TRBJ1-2; 10 positions match TRBD1. V lost 8 bases to trimming and J lost 6 bases; unmatched junction nucleotides: 12. The germline V gene encodes CDR1 MNHEY and CDR2 SVGAGI. CDR3 length equals 15 residues. The CDR3 coding sequence is TGTGCCAGCCCGGACAGGGGGGTCAGTTTGGATGGCTACACCTTC. It codes for CASPDRGVSLDGYTF.